This is a list of T cell receptor beta chains from one sample in a study of lung T cells in sarcoidosis with Löfgren's syndrome. TCRdb redid the calling of the reads with MiXCR, one entry per CDR3 protein. The sample holds about 19,000 distinct CDR3 sequences, about 20% seen once. The sample consisted of CD4+ T cells from PBMCs. The receptors were gathered from a human donor with sarcoidosis (Löfgren's syndrome or another form), or a control subject (not recorded which). Each CDR3 is given with its conserved first and last residue. Fields, in order: J gene, D gene, V gene, clone size, CDR3 protein, CDR3 DNA. A D gene is named only where the DNA matches it firmly. Size tells how often a clone was seen (once, few, many) or the class of an expanded clone, and some rows leave it out.

TRBJ2-3,.,TRBV12-3/TRBV12-4,many,CASSPPSDTQYF,TGTGCCAGCAGTCCGCCCTCCGATACGCAGTATTTT
TRBJ1-1,.,TRBV27,medium-sized,CASSFSAGNTEAFF,TGTGCCAGCAGTTTTTCGGCCGGGAACACTGAAGCTTTCTTT
TRBJ2-3,.,TRBV7-9,many,CASSLGVQPDTQYF,TGTGCCAGCAGCTTAGGGGTACAGCCAGATACGCAGTATTTT
TRBJ1-1,TRBD1,TRBV18,.,CANSPQGQGAAEAFF,TGTGCCAACTCACCACAGGGACAGGGGGCGGCTGAAGCTTTCTTT
TRBJ1-1,.,TRBV6-2/TRBV6-3,.,CASRETILENTEAFF,TGTGCCAGCAGGGAAACGATATTAGAGAACACTGAAGCTTTCTTT
TRBJ1-5,.,TRBV28,medium-sized,CASSLRAGQGQPQHF,TGTGCCAGCAGTTTAAGGGCAGGGCAAGGTCAGCCCCAGCATTTT
TRBJ2-3,.,TRBV12-3/TRBV12-4,many,CASKNGSTDTQYF,TGTGCCAGCAAAAATGGTTCCACAGATACGCAGTATTTT
TRBJ2-5,TRBD2,TRBV7-9,many,CASSPHLAGQQETQYF,TGTGCCAGCAGCCCGCATCTAGCGGGACAGCAAGAGACCCAGTACTTC
TRBJ2-3,.,TRBV20-1,many,CSANREGTDTQYF,TGCAGTGCTAACAGGGAAGGCACAGATACGCAGTATTTT
TRBJ2-7,TRBD2,TRBV3-1,.,CASSLGLAGDELYF,TGTGCCAGCAGCCTTGGACTAGCGGGAGACGAGCTGTACTTC
TRBJ2-2,TRBD2,TRBV2,.,CASSDTAGAIGELFF,TGTGCCAGCAGTGATACAGCGGGAGCAATCGGGGAGCTGTTTTTT
TRBJ2-5,TRBD1,TRBV6-1,medium-sized,CASRGTASVETQYF,TGTGCCAGCAGGGGGACAGCCTCAGTTGAGACCCAGTACTTC
TRBJ1-1,.,TRBV7-9,many,CASSLRLGAQSTEAFF,TGTGCCAGCAGCTTAAGGTTAGGGGCGCAAAGCACTGAAGCTTTCTTT
TRBJ2-1,.,TRBV15,many,CATSRLFDLNEQFF,TGTGCCACCAGCAGACTTTTTGATCTGAATGAGCAGTTCTTC
TRBJ2-3,.,TRBV7-9,many,CASSVAPDTQYF,TGTGCCAGCAGCGTTGCCCCAGATACGCAGTATTTT
TRBJ2-7,.,TRBV19,.,CAGSIRVLAYEQYF,TGTGCCGGTAGTATCAGAGTCTTGGCCTACGAGCAGTACTTC
TRBJ1-5,.,TRBV2,many,CASSAPGPRNQPQHF,TGTGCCAGCAGCGCCCCGGGTCCTCGCAATCAGCCCCAGCATTTT
TRBJ2-2,.,TRBV5-1,many,CASTLAASGELFF,TGCGCCAGCACTCTAGCAGCTTCCGGGGAGCTGTTTTTT
TRBJ2-2,.,TRBV29-1,once,CGVASNGNTGELFF,TGCGGCGTTGCATCAAATGGGAACACCGGGGAGCTGTTTTTT
TRBJ2-1,TRBD2,TRBV11-2,few,CASSLERLAGGRSEQFF,TGTGCCAGCAGCTTAGAAAGACTAGCGGGGGGGCGAAGTGAGCAGTTCTTC
TRBJ1-4,.,TRBV27,many,CASSPHSSTNEKLFF,TGTGCCAGCAGTCCCCACTCATCAACTAATGAAAAACTGTTTTTT
TRBJ2-2,.,TRBV19,many,CASSIQWGHTGELFF,TGTGCCAGTAGTATCCAGTGGGGGCACACCGGGGAGCTGTTTTTT
TRBJ2-5,TRBD1,TRBV28,.,CASSFTGGQETQYF,TGTGCCAGCAGTTTCACAGGGGGCCAAGAGACCCAGTACTTC
TRBJ2-3,.,TRBV6-5,few,CAGSESRSGGDTQYF,TGTGCCGGCAGTGAAAGTAGGAGCGGTGGTGATACGCAGTATTTT
TRBJ2-1,.,TRBV25-1,many,CASIPPAGNEQFF,TGTGCCAGCATCCCCCCGGCGGGGAATGAGCAGTTCTTC
TRBJ2-5,.,TRBV12-3/TRBV12-4,.,CASSGGVPQETQYF,TGTGCCAGCAGCGGCGGAGTCCCCCAAGAGACCCAGTACTTC
TRBJ2-3,TRBD2,TRBV6-1,medium-sized,CASILSGRTDTQYF,TGTGCCAGCATTCTTAGCGGGAGAACAGATACGCAGTATTTT
TRBJ2-7,TRBD1,TRBV12-3/TRBV12-4,many,CASRRTGNSYEQYF,TGTGCCAGCAGGAGGACAGGAAACTCCTACGAGCAGTACTTC
TRBJ2-3,.,TRBV30,many,CAWNRAADTQYF,TGTGCCTGGAACAGGGCTGCAGATACGCAGTATTTT
TRBJ1-2,TRBD1,TRBV28,medium-sized,CASSGPSDRGRGYTF,TGTGCCAGCAGTGGCCCTTCTGACAGGGGACGCGGCTACACCTTC
TRBJ2-5,.,TRBV20-1,medium-sized,CSASAVGTQYF,TGCAGTGCTAGTGCCGTTGGGACCCAGTACTTC
TRBJ2-1,.,TRBV6-1,medium-sized,CASSEAQLYEQFF,TGTGCCAGCAGTGAAGCGCAGCTTTATGAGCAGTTCTTC
TRBJ2-3,.,TRBV27,medium-sized,CASSPRAGTDTQYF,TGTGCCAGCAGCCCCAGGGCGGGGACAGATACGCAGTATTTT
TRBJ2-7,TRBD1,TRBV27,medium-sized,CASRITGTVSYEQYF,TGTGCCAGCAGAATCACCGGGACAGTCAGCTACGAGCAGTACTTC
TRBJ2-7,.,TRBV28,many,CASSLYLSGTSYEQYF,TGTGCCAGCAGTTTATATCTGAGCGGAACCTCCTACGAGCAGTACTTC
TRBJ2-7,TRBD2,TRBV12-3/TRBV12-4,many,CASSLRSSGDLYEQYF,TGTGCCAGCAGTTTAAGGTCTAGCGGGGATCTCTACGAGCAGTACTTC
TRBJ2-2,.,TRBV28,many,CASSFPREGSLTGELFF,TGTGCCAGCAGTTTCCCTCGGGAAGGGAGTCTCACCGGGGAGCTGTTTTTT
TRBJ2-3,TRBD2,TRBV14,many,CASSPFIGLGTDTQYF,TGTGCCAGCAGCCCCTTCATCGGACTAGGGACAGATACGCAGTATTTT
TRBJ2-5,TRBD1,TRBV19,many,CASSYRDRGETQYF,TGTGCCAGTAGCTACCGGGACAGGGGAGAGACCCAGTACTTC
TRBJ2-5,.,TRBV6-1,medium-sized,CASSEGSRRAVTQYF,TGTGCCAGCAGTGAGGGCAGTAGGAGGGCTGTGACCCAGTACTTC
TRBJ2-5,TRBD1,TRBV30,.,CAWSLPGQGRETQYF,TGTGCCTGGAGTTTACCGGGACAGGGAAGAGAGACCCAGTACTTC
TRBJ2-7,.,TRBV12-3/TRBV12-4,many,CASSFTSTYEQYF,TGTGCCAGCAGTTTCACCTCTACCTACGAGCAGTACTTC
TRBJ2-1,TRBD2,TRBV19,many,CASSIRLAGGTNEQFF,TGTGCCAGTAGTATACGGCTAGCGGGGGGGACCAATGAGCAGTTCTTC
TRBJ2-1,TRBD2,TRBV12-3/TRBV12-4,few,CASSFFRLAGDYNEQFF,TGTGCCAGCAGTTTTTTCCGACTAGCGGGCGACTACAATGAGCAGTTCTTC
TRBJ1-1,.,TRBV20-1,many,CSARDLTRLGGTEAFF,TGCAGTGCTAGAGATCTGACAAGGCTAGGGGGCACTGAAGCTTTCTTT
TRBJ1-2,.,TRBV29-1,many,CSVEVGYGYTF,TGCAGCGTTGAAGTGGGGTATGGCTACACCTTC